What follows are 14 T cell receptor beta chains derived from one specimen sequenced in a study of T-cell memory formation after mild COVID-19 (TCRdb year 2021). Library prep was done by 5' RACE. The sequencer was an Illumina NovaSeq 6000. Starting from the raw public reads, TCRdb applied fastp trimming at Q25, assembled clones with MiXCR and retained in-frame beta chains. Duplicate CDR3 protein sequences are folded into a single record with the most common DNA and genes. For this sample the table gives about 400,000 distinct CDR3 sequences, of which about 22% were detected only once. The ten largest make up approximately 14% of the sample. Material for sequencing was PBMCs or a T cell subset sorted from them (not recorded which). These receptors were taken from an adult woman who had mild COVID-19 (a few samples of this study predate the infection). The sample titles of this study are shuffled in the database, so cell type and time point are left out; the donor was told from shared clones.

This clonotype was counted only a few times. This sequence joins TRBV3-1 and TRBJ2-6; D gene ambiguous. The CDR3 has 19 residues. Germline CDR1 LGHDT, CDR2 YNNKEL (reference sequence). V was cut by 0 bases and J by 0 bases, with 15 bases left in between. DNA for the CDR3: TGTGCCAGCAGCCAAGATGCCACCATAAGACTCTCTGGGGCCAACGTCCTGACTTTC. Translation gives CASSQDATIRLSGANVLTF.

V and J are TRBV29-1 and TRBJ2-7; TRBD1 agrees at 10 bases. CDR3 length: 13 amino acids. Germline V CDR1 and CDR2: SQVTM, ANQGSEA. V was pared by 7 bases and J by 4 bases, with 7 bases of the junction left unmatched. This CDR3 reads CSARTGGRYEQYF. CDR3 DNA sequence: TGCAGCGCCCGGACAGGGGGTAGGTACGAGCAGTACTTC.

This chain links TRBV6-6 with TRBJ2-1, with TRBD2 matching over 11 bases. V was clipped by 10 bases and J by 4 bases; unmatched bases: 6. Germline V gene sequence: CDR1 MNHNY, CDR2 SVGAGI (reference sequence). The CDR3 loop spans 14 amino acids. Here the CDR3 reads CATSTSGGYNEQFF. CDR3 DNA: TGTGCCACCTCAACTAGCGGGGGTTACAATGAGCAGTTCTTC.

This clonotype was seen only a few times. The genes are TRBV24-1 and TRBJ2-2; the match to TRBD1 covers 7 bases. CDR3 size: 17 residues. In germline, CDR1 is KGHDR, CDR2 SFDVKD. Unmatched junction bases numbered 4, after V lost 0 bases and J lost 1 base. The DNA of the CDR3 is TGTGCCACCAGTGATTTGGGGGGACAGAGGAACACCGGGGAGCTGTTTTTT. Encoded protein: CATSDLGGQRNTGELFF.

The sample holds a few counts of this clonotype. The V and J genes are TRBV5-1 and TRBJ2-2; 8 nucleotides agree with TRBD2. The CDR3 is 16 amino acids. V was pared by 4 bases and J by 8 bases, with 13 bases of the junction left unmatched. Germline assignment: CDR1 SGHRS and CDR2 YFSETQ. CDR3 sequence reads: CASSPEAGVTLGELFF. In nucleotides, the CDR3 is TGCGCCAGCAGCCCCGAAGCGGGGGTTACCTTGGGGGAGCTGTTTTTT.

This clonotype was detected only a few times. The gene calls are TRBV5-1 and TRBJ2-5, with D perhaps TRBD1 (5 bases). Germline V lookup: CDR1 SGHRS, CDR2 YFSETQ. This CDR3 is built from 14 residues. The V gene lost 0 bases and the J gene lost 5 bases, with 11 bases spanning the gap. The CDR3 DNA reads TGCGCCAGCAGCTTGGATGGCAGGGATGAGACCCAGTACTTC. Its protein is CASSLDGRDETQYF. Supplemented by reference TRBV5-1 and TRBJ2-5, the full variable domain reads KAGVTQTPRYLIKTRGQQVTLSCSPISGHRSVSWYQQTPGQGLQFLFEYFSETQRNKGNFPGRFSGRQFSNSRSEMNVSTLELGDSALYLCASSLDGRDETQYFGPGTRLLVL.

This clonotype was picked up a small number of times. This chain joins TRBV12-3 or TRBV12-4 and TRBJ2-7, with 9 bases fitting TRBD1. Trimming took 6 bases from V and 2 from J; bases not matched to a gene: 11. This CDR3 has 16 amino acids. The CDR3 nucleotides read TGTGCCAGCAGCCCCTCAACAGGGGGCCAGACCTACGAGCAGTACTTC. Encoded protein: CASSPSTGGQTYEQYF.

The chain carries TRBV9 and TRBJ2-3; TRBD2 aligns across 11 bases. The CDR3 is made up of 17 amino acids. Trimming removed 3 bases from V and 1 base from J; junction bases left unmatched: 7. Germline CDR1 and CDR2: SGDLS and YYNGEE. CDR3 DNA: TGTGCCAGCAGCGCTAGCGGGGGGCGAAGGGGCACAGATACGCAGTATTTT. Its protein product is CASSASGGRRGTDTQYF.

CDR3 DNA: TGTGCCAGCAGTGACGGGACGGGGGTGGAGACCCAGTACTTC. Protein: CASSDGTGVETQYF. The gene calls are TRBV6-2 or TRBV6-3 and TRBJ2-5; possible D gene TRBD2, 6 bases. The V and J ends lost 5 bases and 5 bases respectively, with 15 bases between them. Germline CDR1 MNHEY, CDR2 SVGEGT. CDR3 length: 14 residues.

This clonotype was picked up a small number of times. The chain links TRBV30 to TRBJ1-5, with no clear D. Germline V gene lookup returns CDR1 GTSNPN and CDR2 SVGIG (reference sequence). V shed 5 bases and J shed 1 base, with 12 bases lying between them. CDR3 length: 14 residues. The CDR3 sequence is CAWASLGSNQPQHF. The CDR3 nucleotides read TGTGCCTGGGCTAGTCTGGGGAGCAATCAGCCCCAGCATTTT.

The J gene is TRBJ2-7, the V gene TRBV5-6, with D tentatively TRBD2 (5 bases). V gave up 0 bases and J gave up 6 bases, with 10 bases separating them. CDR3 length equals 13 residues. CDR1 and CDR2 (germline): SGHDT, YYEEEE. The CDR3 coding sequence is TGTGCCAGCAGCTTGGAGCCGGGGATCGAGCAGTACTTC. Translated, it gives CASSLEPGIEQYF.

This clonotype was observed a handful of times. The V and J genes are TRBV12-3 or TRBV12-4 and TRBJ2-3; D may match TRBD1 or TRBD2 (5 bases each). CDR3 length: 14 residues. V shed 6 bases and J shed 2 bases, with 12 bases lying between them. The CDR3 loop is CASRGFGTTDTQYF. In DNA form, the CDR3 reads TGTGCCAGCAGAGGCTTTGGGACCACAGATACGCAGTATTTT.

This clonotype was observed a handful of times. The chain joins TRBV27 to TRBJ2-7; maybe TRBD2 (5 bases). The germline V and J ends were trimmed by 8 bases and 3 bases, with 17 bases remaining between them. The CDR3 loop spans 14 amino acids. Germline V gene data show CDR1 as MNHEY and CDR2 as SMNVEV (reference sequence). DNA of the CDR3: TGTGCCAGCCGGGCACCCGGGAAATTCTACGAGCAGTACTTC. Translated: CASRAPGKFYEQYF.

The chain has TRBV5-1 and TRBJ2-1; TRBD1 agrees at 9 bases. Germline V gene sequence: CDR1 SGHRS, CDR2 YFSETQ. CDR3 length: 15 amino acids. V gave up 4 bases and J gave up 8 bases; unmatched junction bases: 10. CDR3 sequence reads: CASSPPGQGRDEQFF. In DNA form, the CDR3 reads TGCGCCAGCAGCCCACCGGGACAGGGTCGTGATGAGCAGTTCTTC.